Listed below are T cell receptor beta chains from one sample, sequenced in a study of shared clonotypes between healthy human individuals. Clones were sequenced by immunoSEQ multiplex PCR, and TCRdb holds only the in-frame ones, with some missing. The table records roughly 650,000 clones, 95% to 98% of them present only once. The specimen sequenced was naive CD4+ T cells sorted from blood. Receptors were obtained from a young woman in good health. The CDR3 runs from the conserved cysteine through the conserved F or W. D genes are given only for firm matches. Clone size appears in some rows only: once, few, many, or a class for an expanded clone.

v_gene	abundance	j_gene	d_gene	CDR3aa	CDR3nt
TRBV9	.	TRBJ1-1	.	CASSVGFRDLGTEAFF	TGTGCCAGCAGCGTAGGGTTTCGGGACCTGGGAACTGAAGCTTTCTTT
TRBV10-3	.	TRBJ2-7	.	CAISELGGNGEQYF	TGTGCCATCAGTGAACTTGGAGGGAACGGTGAGCAGTACTTC
TRBV28	.	TRBJ2-7	TRBD1	CASNPFPGQVLEQYF	TGTGCCAGCAATCCCTTTCCGGGACAGGTCTTAGAGCAGTACTTC
TRBV6-6	.	TRBJ2-2	TRBD1	CASSHRQGTGELFF	TGTGCCAGCAGTCACCGACAGGGAACCGGGGAGCTGTTTTTT
TRBV4-3	.	TRBJ2-5	.	CASSQDRPSRRETQYF	TGCGCCAGCAGCCAAGATCGTCCGTCGAGGAGGGAGACCCAGTACTTC
TRBV9	.	TRBJ2-5	TRBD2	CASSVSSGWYQETQYF	TGTGCCAGCAGCGTGTCTAGCGGTTGGTACCAAGAGACCCAGTACTTC
TRBV28	.	TRBJ1-5	TRBD1	CASRPTGGWGNQPQHF	TGTGCCAGCAGACCCACAGGGGGCTGGGGCAATCAGCCCCAGCATTTT
TRBV15	.	TRBJ2-4	TRBD1	CATSRGTGDNIQYF	TGTGCCACCAGCAGAGGGACAGGGGATAACATTCAGTACTTC
TRBV7-8	.	TRBJ2-1	TRBD2	CASSLGRTSGHNEQFF	TGTGCCAGCAGCTTAGGGAGGACTAGCGGGCACAATGAGCAGTTCTTC
TRBV11-2	.	TRBJ2-1	.	CASSLLHPYNEQFF	TGTGCCAGCAGCTTACTCCACCCCTACAATGAGCAGTTCTTC
TRBV2	.	TRBJ2-5	.	CASSENQETQYF	TGTGCCAGCAGTGAAAACCAAGAGACCCAGTACTTC
TRBV4-1	once	TRBJ1-2	.	CASSQHGAPGGYTF	TGCGCCAGCAGCCAACATGGGGCCCCGGGTGGCTACACCTTC
TRBV19	.	TRBJ2-5	TRBD2	CASSLGLAGGGGETQYF	TGTGCCAGTAGCCTAGGACTAGCGGGAGGAGGGGGAGAGACCCAGTACTTC
TRBV7-9	.	TRBJ1-5	TRBD1	CASSLGQGNQPQHF	TGTGCCAGCAGCTTGGGACAGGGGAATCAGCCCCAGCATTTT
TRBV7-9	.	TRBJ2-1	TRBD2	CASIGGLAGYNEQFF	TGTGCCAGCATCGGGGGACTAGCGGGATACAATGAGCAGTTCTTC
TRBV5-1	.	TRBJ2-5	TRBD1	CASSPRTGLETQYF	TGCGCCAGCAGCCCGAGGACAGGGTTGGAGACCCAGTACTTC
TRBV27	.	TRBJ1-1	.	CASSFNLNTEAFF	TGTGCCAGCAGTTTCAATTTGAACACTGAAGCTTTCTTT
TRBV21-1	.	TRBJ1-1	.	CASSKSCRGHVNTEAFF	TGTGCCAGCAGCAAGAGCTGCAGGGGGCACGTGAACACTGAAGCTTTCTTT
TRBV2	.	TRBJ1-1	.	CASRGPGRWTEAFF	TGTGCCAGCAGGGGACCAGGGCGGTGGACTGAAGCTTTCTTT
TRBV28	.	TRBJ1-5	TRBD1	CASSRPGDRGRASNQPQHF	TGTGCCAGCAGTAGGCCGGGGGACAGGGGGCGGGCCAGCAATCAGCCCCAGCATTTT